These 25 T cell receptor beta chains share one sample of origin, sequenced in a study of cytomegalovirus exposure and HLA in healthy donors. PCR employed 60 Vbeta and 13 Jbeta primers. Measured with immunoSEQ multiplex PCR; TCRdb has only the in-frame clones, and not every one. The repertoire holds 100,000 to 150,000 clones, about 79% seen once, with roughly 3% in the top ten. Material: PBMCs. These receptors all come from a woman aged 50 to 60 in good health and CMV-seronegative.

The rearrangement links TRBV20-1 to TRBJ2-7; no reliable D call. CDR3 length: 11 amino acids. From germline, CDR1 is DFQATT and CDR2 SNEGSKA (reference sequence). V was pared by 5 bases and J by 4 bases, with 9 bases between. The CDR3 region has the DNA TGCAGTGCTGGCGGTCGATACGAGCAGTACTTC. Its protein is CSAGGRYEQYF.

The chain carries TRBV19 and TRBJ1-5; 8 nucleotides align to TRBD1. This CDR3 is 13 amino acids long. CDR1 LNHDA and CDR2 SQIVND come from the germline V gene (reference sequence). The trim removed 5 bases at V and 7 bases at J, leaving 4 bases unmatched. The chain's CDR3 is CASSGTGGQPQHF. CDR3 in DNA: TGTGCCAGTAGTGGGACAGGCGGGCAGCCCCAGCATTTT.

V is TRBV11-2 and J is TRBJ1-1; no clear D. Germline V gene lookup returns CDR1 SGHAT and CDR2 FQNNGV. Trimming stripped 5 bases from V and 3 bases from J, with 22 bases between. The CDR3 is 17 amino acids. Here the CDR3 reads CASSRRGVGYEYTEAFF. The CDR3, as DNA: TGTGCCAGCAGCCGTCGCGGGGTAGGGTACGAGTACACTGAAGCTTTCTTT. The full variable domain, its missing parts supplied by reference TRBV11-2 and TRBJ1-1, is EAGVAQSPRYKIIEKRQSVAFWCNPISGHATLYWYQQILGQGPKLLIQFQNNGVVDDSQLPKDRFSAERLKGVDSTLKIQPAKLEDSAVYLCASSRRGVGYEYTEAFFGQGTRLTVV.

This clone has a single count. The chain uses TRBV4-3 and TRBJ2-4; 8 nucleotides match TRBD2. After removal of 1 base from V and 8 bases from J, the junction contained 7 bases not matched to a gene. This CDR3 has 15 amino acids. Germline-derived CDR1 and CDR2 are LGHNA and YSLEER. CDR3 DNA sequence: TGCGCCAGCAGCCAAGCGGGAGGGCCGGGACACATTCAGTACTTC. Translated, it gives CASSQAGGPGHIQYF.

The chain joins TRBV5-4 to TRBJ2-6; perhaps TRBD1 as D (6 bases). Trimming took 3 bases from V and 4 from J, leaving 11 bases between them. The length of the CDR3 is 15 residues. The V gene's germline CDR1 is SGHNT and CDR2 YYREEE (reference sequence). The CDR3, as DNA: TGTGCCAGCAGCTCCACAGGGACAGGGGCCAACGTCCTGACTTTC. Its translation is CASSSTGTGANVLTF.

J is TRBJ2-3 and V is TRBV6-5, with 12 nucleotides matching TRBD1. Trimming at V came to 6 bases and at J to 7 bases, leaving 8 bases not matched to a gene. Germline V gene data show CDR1 as MNHEY and CDR2 as SVGAGI. This CDR3 region has 15 residues. The CDR3 DNA reads as TGTGCCAGCAGCCTTGCGGGACAGGGGGCCTATACGCAGTATTTT. As protein: CASSLAGQGAYTQYF.

The chain couples TRBV9 to TRBJ2-1, with 14 bases identical to TRBD2. The CDR3 totals 15 residues. Germline V gene lookup returns CDR1 SGDLS and CDR2 YYNGEE. V trimming: 1 base; J trimming: 8 bases; junction bases outside the gene matches: 2. CDR3 sequence: CASSVPGLAGDEQFF. The CDR3 coding sequence is TGTGCCAGCAGCGTACCGGGACTAGCGGGAGATGAGCAGTTCTTC.

This CDR3 reads CASSPSPVTQTGELFF. The DNA for the CDR3 is TGTGCCAGCAGCCCGTCCCCTGTGACTCAAACCGGGGAGCTGTTTTTT. This chain joins TRBV5-4 and TRBJ2-2; no clear D gene. V lost 4 bases and J lost 5, with 18 bases in between. CDR3 length: 16 amino acids. CDR1 is SGHNT and CDR2 is YYREEE in the germline V gene (reference sequence).

This chain uses TRBV7-6 with TRBJ2-5; D is possibly TRBD2 (6 bases). The germline CDR1 and CDR2 sequences are SGHVS and FNYEAQ. The CDR3 covers 15 residues. With 4 bases removed from V and 5 bases from J, the gap between germline ends came to 17 bases. The CDR3 reads CASSWGPSGEETQYF. CDR3 sequence (DNA): TGTGCCAGCAGCTGGGGCCCCTCGGGGGAGGAGACCCAGTACTTC.

The count of this clone is one. The chain joins TRBV6-5 to TRBJ2-5; possible D gene TRBD1, 6 bases. The germline CDR1 and CDR2 sequences are MNHEY and SVGAGI. The CDR3 consists of 14 residues. With 1 base removed from V and 2 bases from J, the gap between germline ends came to 8 bases. The CDR3: CASSYLGTQETQYF. In DNA form, the CDR3 reads TGTGCCAGCAGTTACTTAGGGACACAAGAGACCCAGTACTTC.

This clone came up a few times. V gene TRBV11-2 combines with J gene TRBJ1-6; the D gene is possibly TRBD1 (6 bases). Germline V gene data show CDR1 as SGHAT and CDR2 as FQNNGV. Deletions cut 4 bases from V and 7 bases from J, with 14 bases between. The CDR3 runs to 15 residues. In nucleotides, the CDR3 is TGTGCCAGCAGCTCGACAGGCCAACCGAATTCACCCCTCCACTTT. The encoded protein is CASSSTGQPNSPLHF. The variable domain in full, completed from reference TRBV11-2 and TRBJ1-6, reads EAGVAQSPRYKIIEKRQSVAFWCNPISGHATLYWYQQILGQGPKLLIQFQNNGVVDDSQLPKDRFSAERLKGVDSTLKIQPAKLEDSAVYLCASSSTGQPNSPLHFGNGTRLTVT.

The V call is TRBV27, the J call TRBJ2-1; 14 bases fit TRBD2. CDR3 length: 15 residues. The junction had 3 bases not matched to a gene; V was cut back by 6 bases and J by 5 bases. CDR1 and CDR2 from the germline V gene are MNHEY and SMNVEV (reference sequence). The CDR3 reads CASSGLAGGDNEQFF. In nucleotides, the CDR3 is TGTGCCAGCAGCGGACTAGCGGGAGGAGACAATGAGCAGTTCTTC.

This chain connects TRBV10-3 to TRBJ1-2; D uncertain. There are 15 residues in the CDR3. The V gene's germline CDR1 is ENHRY and CDR2 SYGVKD. Trimming took 0 bases from V and 5 from J, leaving 13 bases between them. The CDR3: CAISESLLLGYGYTF. The CDR3 bases are TGTGCCATCAGTGAGTCGCTCCTTCTCGGGTATGGCTACACCTTC.

This clone was observed once. The V and J genes are TRBV5-1 and TRBJ2-7; 9 nucleotides align to TRBD2. The CDR3 contains 14 residues. The V gene's germline CDR1 is SGHRS and CDR2 YFSETQ. The V segment lost 4 bases and the J segment 1 base; nucleotides outside the gene matches: 3. CDR3 nucleotide sequence: TGCGCCAGCAGCGCTCTAGCGGGGTCCTACGAGCAGTACTTC. As protein: CASSALAGSYEQYF.

The chain recombines TRBV27 with TRBJ2-7; D might be TRBD1 (6 bases). Germline loops: CDR1 MNHEY, CDR2 SMNVEV (reference sequence). Trimming shortened V by 3 bases and J by 0 bases, and 12 bases separated the two germline ends. This CDR3 spans 15 amino acids. The CDR3, as DNA: TGTGCCAGCAGTTTCGCAGGGGTCGTCTCCTACGAGCAGTACTTC. Its protein product is CASSFAGVVSYEQYF.

This clone was recorded once. The V gene is TRBV10-3, the J gene TRBJ1-1; D possibly corresponds to TRBD1 (5 bases). Trimming left V 6 bases short and J 4 bases short, with 12 bases between. The CDR3 extends over 13 amino acids. Germline CDR1 ENHRY, CDR2 SYGVKD. The CDR3 is CAIRGDSVTEAFF. The DNA for the CDR3 is TGTGCCATCAGGGGCGACAGTGTCACTGAAGCTTTCTTT.

The table lists this clone with a few counts. The V call is TRBV29-1, the J call TRBJ2-2, with 7 bases aligning to TRBD1. The V and J ends lost 7 bases and 6 bases, in that order; junction bases with no gene match: 11. Germline CDR1 and CDR2: SQVTM and ANQGSEA. There are 14 residues in the CDR3. The CDR3 nucleotides read TGCAGCGCTGACCAGACAGGGTCCGCCGGGGAGCTGTTTTTT. It translates to CSADQTGSAGELFF.

The chain joins TRBV5-4 to TRBJ2-3, with TRBD2 matching 7 bases. Germline V gives CDR1 SGHNT, CDR2 YYREEE (reference sequence). Germline trimming cut 7 bases from V and 4 bases from J; bases unmatched to any gene: 12. The CDR3 totals 15 residues. The DNA for the CDR3 is TGTGCCAGCTACGCCAGACTAGCTATGGCAGATACGCAGTATTTT. Amino acids: CASYARLAMADTQYF. Based on the CDR3 plus reference TRBV5-4 and TRBJ2-3, the full variable domain is ETGVTQSPTHLIKTRGQQVTLRCSSQSGHNTVSWYQQALGQGPQFIFQYYREEENGRGNFPPRFSGLQFPNYSSELNVNALELDDSALYLCASYARLAMADTQYFGPGTRLTVL.

The genes are TRBV4-2 and TRBJ2-7; the D is unclear. With 1 base removed from V and 2 bases from J, the gap between germline ends came to 12 bases. CDR1 is LGHNA, CDR2 YNFKEQ, per germline. The CDR3 has 15 residues. CDR3: CASSQAALPAYEQYF. In nucleotides, the CDR3 is TGTGCCAGCAGCCAAGCAGCACTACCCGCCTACGAGCAGTACTTC.

The rearrangement links TRBV28 to TRBJ2-7, with TRBD2 as a possible D gene (8 bases). CDR1 is MDHEN and CDR2 is SYDVKM in the germline V gene. V lost 5 bases and J 0 bases, leaving 17 bases between the germline ends. The CDR3 loop spans 16 amino acids. The CDR3 DNA follows: TGTGCCAGCAGTAAAATTAGCGGGGACAGCTCCTACGAGCAGTACTTC. Its translation is CASSKISGDSSYEQYF.

Only one count was recorded for this clone. This rearrangement joins TRBV29-1 to TRBJ2-5; TRBD1 matches at 9 bases. Germline CDR1 is SQVTM and CDR2 is ANQGSEA. Trimming at V came to 7 bases and at J to 3 bases, leaving 3 bases not matched to a gene. The CDR3 extends over 12 amino acids. The CDR3 is CSARTGEETQYF. CDR3 sequence (DNA): TGCAGCGCCCGGACAGGGGAAGAGACCCAGTACTTC.

This clone was observed once. This chain uses TRBV10-3 with TRBJ1-1; 9 positions match TRBD1. In germline, CDR1 is ENHRY, CDR2 SYGVKD. This CDR3 region has 14 residues. V was clipped by 7 bases and J by 2 bases; unmatched bases: 5. The CDR3: CAITADRGNTEAFF. The CDR3 nucleotides read TGTGCCATCACTGCGGACAGGGGAAACACTGAAGCTTTCTTT.

The V and J genes are TRBV6-6 and TRBJ2-7, with TRBD2 matching 10 bases. The ends lost 8 bases at V and 4 bases at J; junction bases unmatched: 11. Per germline, CDR1 MNHNY and CDR2 SVGAGI (reference sequence). The CDR3 has 15 amino acids. The CDR3 here is CASALAGLAFYEQYF. As DNA, the CDR3 is TGTGCCAGCGCTCTTGCGGGACTAGCGTTTTACGAGCAGTACTTC.

This rearrangement joins TRBV5-1 to TRBJ2-5; TRBD1 might be the D (6 bases). Germline lookup yields CDR1 SGHRS and CDR2 YFSETQ. The CDR3 sequence is 14 residues long. V lost 7 bases and J 1 base, leaving 14 bases between the germline ends. CDR3: CASPKGEPQETQYF. For the CDR3, the DNA is TGCGCCAGCCCAAAGGGGGAGCCCCAAGAGACCCAGTACTTC. Full variable domain (rest looked up from reference TRBV5-1 and TRBJ2-5): KAGVTQTPRYLIKTRGQQVTLSCSPISGHRSVSWYQQTPGQGLQFLFEYFSETQRNKGNFPGRFSGRQFSNSRSEMNVSTLELGDSALYLCASPKGEPQETQYFGPGTRLLVL.

This CDR3 is CAWSVLGVRNGYTF. In DNA, the CDR3 is TGTGCCTGGAGTGTACTCGGGGTCCGTAATGGCTACACCTTC. The genes are TRBV30 and TRBJ1-2; no clear D gene. Germline V CDR1 and CDR2: GTSNPN, SVGIG (reference sequence). The CDR3 has 14 amino acids. V was trimmed by 0 bases and J by 6 bases, leaving 14 bases between them. The full variable domain, with the rest looked up from reference TRBV30 and TRBJ1-2, is SQTIHQWPATLVQPVGSPLSLECTVEGTSNPNLYWYRQAAGRGLQLLFYSVGIGQISSEVPQNLSASRPQDRQFILSSKKLLLSDSGFYLCAWSVLGVRNGYTFGSGTRLTVV.